The following is a T cell receptor (beta chain) sequence with its context. This sample stems from a study of blood T cell repertoires in COVID-19. Study summary: COVID-19 samples collected from the United States, Italy and Spain covered acute and convalescent phases. Sources were T cells, B-cell-depleted T cells, or PBMCs; the material itself was cDNA or gDNA.

In the study's own analysis: Using reference gene primer amplification, nucleated cell counts were estimated. Assay: immunoSEQ multiplex PCR; the TCRdb copy retains only in-frame clones and omits some. D and trimming were read from the DNA, whereas the V and J calls and clone size are those reported in that table. The sample includes about 140,000 clones, under 85% of them seen just once. Germline CDR1 reads SNHLY; CDR2 reads FYNNEI. With 2 bases removed from V and 1 base from J, the gap between germline ends came to 13 bases. The CDR3 length is 16 residues. Sequencing input: peripheral blood. This TCR derives from a human donor in a cohort sampled during active COVID-19. The gene calls are TRBV2 and TRBJ2-3; D not certain. The CDR3 DNA reads as TGTGCCAGCAGTGAACGACACCCTCTGGGCACAGATACGCAGTATTTT. It encodes CASSERHPLGTDTQYF.